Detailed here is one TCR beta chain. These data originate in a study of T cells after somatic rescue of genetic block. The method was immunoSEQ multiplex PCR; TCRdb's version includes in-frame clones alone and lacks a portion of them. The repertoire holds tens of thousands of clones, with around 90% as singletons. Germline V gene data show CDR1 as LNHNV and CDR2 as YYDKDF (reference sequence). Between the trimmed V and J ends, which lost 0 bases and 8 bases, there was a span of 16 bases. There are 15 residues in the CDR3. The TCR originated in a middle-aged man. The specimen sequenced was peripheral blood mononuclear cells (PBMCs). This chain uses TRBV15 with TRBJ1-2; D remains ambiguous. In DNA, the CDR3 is TGTGCCACCAGCAGAGATGCGGCAGGCGGCAACGGCTACACCTTC. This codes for CATSRDAAGGNGYTF.